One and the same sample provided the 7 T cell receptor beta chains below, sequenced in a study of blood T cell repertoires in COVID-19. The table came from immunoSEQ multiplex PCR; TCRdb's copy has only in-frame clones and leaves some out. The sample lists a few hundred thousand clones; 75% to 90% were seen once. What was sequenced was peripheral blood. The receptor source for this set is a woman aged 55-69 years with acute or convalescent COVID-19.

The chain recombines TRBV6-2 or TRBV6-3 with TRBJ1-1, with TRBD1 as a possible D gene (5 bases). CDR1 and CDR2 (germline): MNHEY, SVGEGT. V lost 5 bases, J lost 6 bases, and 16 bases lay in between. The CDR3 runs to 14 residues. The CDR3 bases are TGTGCCAGCAGTACCGTGGGACTTCTCGCTGAAGCTTTCTTT. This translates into CASSTVGLLAEAFF.

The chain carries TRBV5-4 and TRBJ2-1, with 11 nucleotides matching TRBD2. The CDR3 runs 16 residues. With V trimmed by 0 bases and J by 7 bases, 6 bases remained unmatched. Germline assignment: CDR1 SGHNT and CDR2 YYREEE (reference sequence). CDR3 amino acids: CASSLVLAGGQNEQFF. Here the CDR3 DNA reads TGTGCCAGCAGCTTGGTGCTAGCGGGGGGTCAGAATGAGCAGTTCTTC.

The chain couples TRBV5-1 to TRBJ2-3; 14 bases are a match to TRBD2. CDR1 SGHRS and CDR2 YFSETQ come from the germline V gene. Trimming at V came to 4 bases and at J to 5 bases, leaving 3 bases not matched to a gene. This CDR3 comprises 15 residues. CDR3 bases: TGCGCCAGCAGCCTTGGGACTAGCGGGGGAGATACGCAGTATTTT. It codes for CASSLGTSGGDTQYF.

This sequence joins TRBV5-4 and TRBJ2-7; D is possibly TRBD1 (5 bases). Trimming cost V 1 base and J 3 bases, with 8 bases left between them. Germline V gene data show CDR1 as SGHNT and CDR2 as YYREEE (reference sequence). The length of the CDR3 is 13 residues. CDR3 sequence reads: CASSLQGDYEQYF. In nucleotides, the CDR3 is TGTGCCAGCAGCTTGCAGGGTGACTACGAGCAGTACTTC.

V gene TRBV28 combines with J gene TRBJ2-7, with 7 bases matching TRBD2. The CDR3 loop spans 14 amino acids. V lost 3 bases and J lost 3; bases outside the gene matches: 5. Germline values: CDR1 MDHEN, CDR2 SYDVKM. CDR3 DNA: TGTGCCAGCAGTTTTCGGCTAGCGGACTACGAGCAGTACTTC. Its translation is CASSFRLADYEQYF.

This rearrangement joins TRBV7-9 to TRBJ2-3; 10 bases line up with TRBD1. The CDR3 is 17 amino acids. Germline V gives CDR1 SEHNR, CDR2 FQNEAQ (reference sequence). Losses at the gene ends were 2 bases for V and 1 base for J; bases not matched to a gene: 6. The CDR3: CASSLRAGTGGTDTQYF. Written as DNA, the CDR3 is TGTGCCAGCAGCTTACGCGCCGGGACAGGGGGCACAGATACGCAGTATTTT.

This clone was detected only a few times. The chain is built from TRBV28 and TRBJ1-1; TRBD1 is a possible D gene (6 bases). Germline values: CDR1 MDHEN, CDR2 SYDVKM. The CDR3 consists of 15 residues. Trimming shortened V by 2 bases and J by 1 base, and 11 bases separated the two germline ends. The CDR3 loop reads CASSLHREGNTEAFF. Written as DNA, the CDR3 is TGTGCCAGCAGTTTACACAGGGAAGGGAACACTGAAGCTTTCTTT. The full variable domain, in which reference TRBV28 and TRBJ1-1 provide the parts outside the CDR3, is DVKVTQSSRYLVKRTGEKVFLECVQDMDHENMFWYRQDPGLGLRLIYFSYDVKMKEKGDIPEGYSVSREKKERFSLILESASTNQTSMYLCASSLHREGNTEAFFGQGTRLTVV.